This T cell receptor beta chain emerged from a study of low-dose radiotherapy and immunotherapy resistance in tumors. The time point here: after trial treatment. Treatment: LDRT plus nivolumab, ipilimumab, low-dose cyclophosphamide and aspirin (RACIN trial). V lost 6 bases and J lost 1, with 15 bases in between. The V gene's germline CDR1 is SGHTA and CDR2 FQGNSA. This CDR3 has 15 amino acids. Gene-specific TRAV and TRBV primers were used for first-strand cDNA, covering alpha and beta chains. TCRs were amplified for roughly 20 PCR cycles with a constant-region primer and V-primer adapter. Via MiXCR, TCRdb re-called the reads, giving one row per CDR3 protein. The sample has under 110,000 distinct CDR3 sequences, roughly 20% seen once.

Sequences were derived from PBMCs, sampled after low-dose radiotherapy plus immunotherapy. V is TRBV7-2 and J is TRBJ1-1; no definite D call. The receptor's source is a male donor with prostate cancer. This chain's CDR3 is CASRLSGVSNTEAFF. As DNA, the CDR3 is TGTGCCAGCAGACTCAGCGGAGTGTCGAACACTGAAGCTTTCTTT.